The T cell receptor beta chain described here comes from a study of blood T cell repertoires in COVID-19. After removal of 5 bases from V and 5 bases from J, the junction contained 9 bases not matched to a gene. This CDR3 spans 17 amino acids. CDR1 and CDR2 (germline): SGHRS, YFSETQ. Clones were sequenced by immunoSEQ multiplex PCR, and TCRdb holds only the in-frame ones, with some missing. The data contain 200,000 to 300,000 clones, around 86% of them seen just once; the ten biggest clones take up approximately 13%. Sequencing was done on a sample of peripheral blood. The clonotype was recovered from a woman aged 55-69 years with active or convalescent COVID-19. The chain carries TRBV5-1 and TRBJ2-1; 14 bases map to TRBD2. The CDR3 nucleotides read TGCGCCAGCAGGACTAGCGGGGGGGCTTTTCCGGACAATGAGCAGTTCTTC. Protein sequence: CASRTSGGAFPDNEQFF.